This T cell receptor beta chain was captured by sequencing in a study of blood T cell repertoires in COVID-19. At the level of the study: COVID-19 samples, acute and convalescent, were from the United States, Italy and Spain. The analysed material was cDNA or gDNA that came from T cells, B-cell-depleted T cells, or PBMCs.

Trimming cost V 7 bases and J 2 bases; bases outside gene matches: 8. Germline V gene sequence: CDR1 SNHLY, CDR2 FYNNEI. The CDR3 spans 15 residues. Per the original methods: Counts of nucleated cells, estimated from reference gene primer amplification, were obtained. Measured with immunoSEQ multiplex PCR; TCRdb has only the in-frame clones, and not every one. V, J and clone size derive from that table, while D and trimming were established from the DNA sequence. The sample has around 54,000 clones, approximately 88% seen once. Input material: peripheral blood. The TCR was taken from a human donor in a cohort sampled during active COVID-19. This chain uses TRBV2 with TRBJ2-3, with 8 bases aligning to TRBD2. The CDR3 loop reads CASMDSGGNTDTQYF. CDR3 bases: TGTGCCAGCATGGACAGCGGGGGAAACACAGATACGCAGTATTTT.